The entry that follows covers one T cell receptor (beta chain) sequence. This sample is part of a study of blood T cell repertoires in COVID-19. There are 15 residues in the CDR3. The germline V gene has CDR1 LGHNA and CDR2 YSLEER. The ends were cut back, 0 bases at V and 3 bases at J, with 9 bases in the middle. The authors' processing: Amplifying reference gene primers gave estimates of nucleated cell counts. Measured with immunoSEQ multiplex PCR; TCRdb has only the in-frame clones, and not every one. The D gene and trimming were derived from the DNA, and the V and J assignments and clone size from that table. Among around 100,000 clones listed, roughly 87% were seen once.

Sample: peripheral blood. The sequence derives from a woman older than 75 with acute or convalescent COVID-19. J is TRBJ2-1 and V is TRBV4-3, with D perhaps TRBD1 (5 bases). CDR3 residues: CASSQDTQGYNEQFF. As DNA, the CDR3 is TGCGCCAGCAGCCAAGATACCCAGGGCTACAATGAGCAGTTCTTC.